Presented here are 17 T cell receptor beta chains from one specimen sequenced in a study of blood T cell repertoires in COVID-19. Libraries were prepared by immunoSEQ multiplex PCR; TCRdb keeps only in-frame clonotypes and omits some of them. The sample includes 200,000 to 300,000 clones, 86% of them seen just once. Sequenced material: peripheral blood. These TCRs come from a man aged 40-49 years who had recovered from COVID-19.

CDR3 in amino acids: CASGLAAAGLATEQYF. The CDR3 region has the DNA TGTGCTAGTGGTTTGGCCGCAGCGGGACTAGCAACTGAGCAGTACTTC. The chain carries TRBV12-5 and TRBJ2-7; 9 bases fit TRBD2. Germline V gene sequence: CDR1 LGHNT, CDR2 FRNRAP. Trimming at V came to 1 base and at J to 7 bases, leaving 11 bases not matched to a gene. This CDR3 comprises 16 residues.

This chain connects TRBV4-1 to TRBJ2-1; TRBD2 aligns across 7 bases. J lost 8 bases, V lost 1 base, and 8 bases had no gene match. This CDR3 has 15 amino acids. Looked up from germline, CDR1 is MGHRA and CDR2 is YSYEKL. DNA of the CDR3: TGCGCCAGCAGCCAAGCAGCGGGATGGAGGGATGAGCAGTTCTTC. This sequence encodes CASSQAAGWRDEQFF.

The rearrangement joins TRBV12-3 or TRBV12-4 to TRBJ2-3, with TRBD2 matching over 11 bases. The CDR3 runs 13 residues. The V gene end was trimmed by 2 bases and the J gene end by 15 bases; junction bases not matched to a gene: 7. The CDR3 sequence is CASSLSQLAGVYF. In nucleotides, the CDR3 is TGTGCCAGCAGTTTATCCCAACTAGCGGGGGTTTATTTT.

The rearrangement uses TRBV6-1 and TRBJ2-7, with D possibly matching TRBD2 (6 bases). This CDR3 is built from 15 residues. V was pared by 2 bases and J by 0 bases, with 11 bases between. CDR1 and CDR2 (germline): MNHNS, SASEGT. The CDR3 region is CASSETGVRSYEQYF. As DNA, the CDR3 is TGTGCCAGCAGTGAAACGGGGGTCCGCTCCTACGAGCAGTACTTC.

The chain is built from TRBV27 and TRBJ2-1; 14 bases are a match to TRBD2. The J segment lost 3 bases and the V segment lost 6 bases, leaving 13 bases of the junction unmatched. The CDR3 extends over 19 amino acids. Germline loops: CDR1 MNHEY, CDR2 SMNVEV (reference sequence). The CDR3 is CASSVGLAGVWGRYNEQFF. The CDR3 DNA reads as TGTGCCAGCAGCGTGGGACTAGCGGGAGTTTGGGGTCGCTACAATGAGCAGTTCTTC.

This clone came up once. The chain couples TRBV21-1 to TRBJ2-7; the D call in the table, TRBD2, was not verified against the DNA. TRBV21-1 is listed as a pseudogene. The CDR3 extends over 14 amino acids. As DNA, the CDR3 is TGTGCCATTTCGCGGAGGGTCTCCTCCTACGAGCAGTACTTC. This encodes CAISRRVSSYEQYF.

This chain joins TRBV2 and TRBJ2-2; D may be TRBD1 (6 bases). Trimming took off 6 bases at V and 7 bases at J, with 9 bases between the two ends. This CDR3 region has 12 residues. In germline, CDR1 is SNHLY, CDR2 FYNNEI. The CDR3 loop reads CASRRDNGELFF. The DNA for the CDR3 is TGTGCCAGCAGAAGGGACAACGGGGAGCTGTTTTTT. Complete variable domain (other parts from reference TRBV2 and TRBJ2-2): EPEVTQTPSHQVTQMGQEVILRCVPISNHLYFYWYRQILGQKVEFLVSFYNNEISEKSEIFDDQFSVERPDGSNFTLKIRSTKLEDSAMYFCASRRDNGELFFGEGSRLTVL.

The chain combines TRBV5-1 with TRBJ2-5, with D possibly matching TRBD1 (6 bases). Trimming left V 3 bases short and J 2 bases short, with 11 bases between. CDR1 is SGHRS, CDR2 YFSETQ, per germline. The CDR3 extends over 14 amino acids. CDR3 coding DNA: TGCGCCAGCAGCTACAATGGACAGCAAGAGACCCAGTACTTC. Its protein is CASSYNGQQETQYF.

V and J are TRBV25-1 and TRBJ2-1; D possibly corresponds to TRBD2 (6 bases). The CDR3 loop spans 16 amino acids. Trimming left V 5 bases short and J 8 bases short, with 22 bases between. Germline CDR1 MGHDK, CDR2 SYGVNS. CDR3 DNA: TGTGCCAGCAGTAGCCGGGAGTTACCCATCTGGGATGAGCAGTTCTTC. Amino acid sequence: CASSSRELPIWDEQFF.

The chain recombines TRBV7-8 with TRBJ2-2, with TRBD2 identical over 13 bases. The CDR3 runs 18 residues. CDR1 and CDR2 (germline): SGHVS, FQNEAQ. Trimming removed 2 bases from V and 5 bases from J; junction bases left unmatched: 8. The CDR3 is CASSLITSGGARTGELFF. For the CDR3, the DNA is TGTGCCAGCAGCTTAATAACTAGCGGGGGGGCTAGAACCGGGGAGCTGTTTTTT.

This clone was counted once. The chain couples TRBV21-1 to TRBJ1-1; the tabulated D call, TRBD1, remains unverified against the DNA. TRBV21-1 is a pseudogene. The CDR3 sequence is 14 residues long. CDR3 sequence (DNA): TGTGCCAGCAGCTTCCCAGGGGGCTCCACTGAAGCTTTCTTT. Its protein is CASSFPGGSTEAFF.

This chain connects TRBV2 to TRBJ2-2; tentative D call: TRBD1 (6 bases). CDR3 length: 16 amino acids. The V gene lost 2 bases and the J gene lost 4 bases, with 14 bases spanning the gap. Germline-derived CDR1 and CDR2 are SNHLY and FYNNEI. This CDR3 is CASSELGQPGTGELFF. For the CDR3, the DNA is TGTGCCAGCAGTGAATTAGGACAGCCAGGCACCGGGGAGCTGTTTTTT.

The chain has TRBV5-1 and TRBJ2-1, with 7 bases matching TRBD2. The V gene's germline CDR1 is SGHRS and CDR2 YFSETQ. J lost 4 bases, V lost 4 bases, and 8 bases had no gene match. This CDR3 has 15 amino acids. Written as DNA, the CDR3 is TGCGCCAGCAGCCCCGGAGTGGGGGGGTACAATGAGCAGTTCTTC. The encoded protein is CASSPGVGGYNEQFF.

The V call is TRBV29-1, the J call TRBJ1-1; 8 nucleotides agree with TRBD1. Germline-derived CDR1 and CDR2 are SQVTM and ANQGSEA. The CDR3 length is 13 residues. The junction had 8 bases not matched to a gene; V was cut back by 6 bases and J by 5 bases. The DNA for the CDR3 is TGCAGCGTGCGACAGGGGAACCGGACTGAAGCTTTCTTT. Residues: CSVRQGNRTEAFF.

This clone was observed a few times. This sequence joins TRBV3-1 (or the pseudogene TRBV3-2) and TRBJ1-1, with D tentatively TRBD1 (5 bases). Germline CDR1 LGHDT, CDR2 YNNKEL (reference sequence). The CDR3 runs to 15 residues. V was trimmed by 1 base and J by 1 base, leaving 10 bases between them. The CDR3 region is CASSQGVDRNTEAFF. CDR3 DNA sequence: TGTGCCAGCAGCCAAGGCGTAGACAGGAACACTGAAGCTTTCTTT.

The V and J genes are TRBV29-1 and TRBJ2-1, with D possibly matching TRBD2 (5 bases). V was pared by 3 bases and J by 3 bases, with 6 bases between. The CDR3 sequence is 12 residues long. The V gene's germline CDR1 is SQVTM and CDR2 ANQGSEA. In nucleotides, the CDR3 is TGCAGCGTTGACGGGAACTACAATGAGCAGTTCTTC. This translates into CSVDGNYNEQFF.

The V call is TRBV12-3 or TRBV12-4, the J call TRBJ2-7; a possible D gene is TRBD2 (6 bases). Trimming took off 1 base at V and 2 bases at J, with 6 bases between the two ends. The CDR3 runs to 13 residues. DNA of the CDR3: TGTGCCAGCAGTTTAGGCGGGACCTACGAGCAGTACTTC. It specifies CASSLGGTYEQYF.